This passage covers 26 T cell receptor beta chains from one sample sequenced in a study of vaccination and CD4 T cells after COVID-19. An Oncomine TCR Beta short-read assay was used to sequence the DNA from cultured CD4+ T cells. TCRdb used MiXCR to reprocess the PCR reads, holding one entry per CDR3 protein. The data contain 20,000 to 25,000 distinct CDR3 sequences, around 70% of them singletons. No antigens are known for them. Treatment denoted: 10-day PBMC culture with coronavirus spike peptide pools or control peptides (ViraFEST assay). Source material: CD4+ T cells from blood, cultured in vitro. Every receptor here comes from a human donor who had recovered from COVID-19.

The CDR3 nucleotides are TGCAGTGGTGGGGGCAGGGGGTCTCGGGAAGCTTTCTTT. Its protein is CSGGGRGSREAFF. This chain links TRBV20-1 with TRBJ1-1, with TRBD1 matching 7 bases. The V segment lost 7 bases and the J segment 8 bases; nucleotides outside the gene matches: 13. Germline V gene sequence: CDR1 DFQATT, CDR2 SNEGSKA (reference sequence). CDR3 length equals 13 residues.

This rearrangement joins TRBV27 to TRBJ2-1, with 8 bases aligning to TRBD2. Germline values: CDR1 MNHEY, CDR2 SMNVEV (reference sequence). The CDR3 spans 16 residues. The V segment lost 3 bases and the J segment 2 bases; nucleotides outside the gene matches: 6. CDR3 loop: CASSLLTSGPYNEQFF. CDR3 in DNA: TGTGCCAGCAGTTTGCTTACTAGCGGCCCCTACAATGAGCAGTTCTTC.

This chain uses TRBV24-1 with TRBJ2-6; tentative D call: TRBD1 (5 bases). Germline lookup yields CDR1 KGHDR and CDR2 SFDVKD. The CDR3 covers 17 residues. The V and J ends lost 3 bases and 0 bases respectively, with 11 bases between them. CDR3 sequence reads: CATSDAGPSSGANVLTF. The CDR3 DNA follows: TGTGCCACCAGTGATGCAGGGCCGAGCTCTGGGGCCAACGTCCTGACTTTC.

This chain links TRBV19 with TRBJ1-1; 7 bases match TRBD1. The CDR3 consists of 15 residues. The germline V gene encodes CDR1 LNHDA and CDR2 SQIVND (reference sequence). Losses at the gene ends were 4 bases for V and 0 bases for J; bases not matched to a gene: 5. This CDR3 is CASSTTGVVNTEAFF. CDR3 sequence (DNA): TGTGCCAGTAGTACCACAGGGGTGGTGAACACTGAAGCTTTCTTT.

The chain couples TRBV28 to TRBJ1-6; 7 nucleotides line up with TRBD1. The germline CDR1 and CDR2 sequences are MDHEN and SYDVKM. CDR3 length: 16 amino acids. V gave up 4 bases and J gave up 9 bases; unmatched junction bases: 12. Written as DNA, the CDR3 is TGTGCCAGCAGTTCTCAGGGGGTCGGGGAAGGTTCACCCCTCCACTTT. Residues: CASSSQGVGEGSPLHF.

This clonotype was picked up a small number of times. This chain connects TRBV7-2 to TRBJ2-5; possible D gene TRBD2, 6 bases. Germline V CDR1 and CDR2: SGHTA, FQGNSA. V lost 0 bases to trimming and J lost 5 bases, with 13 bases between them. The CDR3 is made up of 15 amino acids. The CDR3 DNA reads TGTGCCAGCAGCTTAGCGTTCTCCCGGGGGGAGACCCAGTACTTC. Amino acids: CASSLAFSRGETQYF.

This clonotype was recorded only once. This chain links TRBV20-1 with TRBJ1-2; TRBD1 agrees at 8 bases. The germline V gene has CDR1 DFQATT and CDR2 SNEGSKA (reference sequence). The CDR3 has 13 amino acids. The V and J ends lost 6 bases and 4 bases, in that order; junction bases with no gene match: 7. As DNA, the CDR3 is TGCAGTGCCACCTCCGGGACAGGCTATGGCTACACCTTC. Amino acid sequence: CSATSGTGYGYTF.

V gene TRBV20-1 combines with J gene TRBJ1-5; D uncertain. Germline V gives CDR1 DFQATT, CDR2 SNEGSKA (reference sequence). The germline V and J ends were trimmed by 3 bases and 6 bases, with 12 bases remaining between them. This CDR3 has 13 residues. The CDR3, as DNA: TGCAGTGCTAGCCGCTCAGGAGGTCAGCCCCAGCATTTT. The encoded protein is CSASRSGGQPQHF.

The chain carries TRBV18 and TRBJ2-3, with a tentative D call TRBD2 (5 bases). Trimming removed 1 base from V and 4 bases from J, with 12 bases in between. Germline assignment: CDR1 KGHSH and CDR2 LQKENI. The length of the CDR3 is 15 residues. The CDR3 sequence: CASSPLTRRSDTQYF. In DNA form, the CDR3 reads TGTGCCAGCTCACCACTAACTAGGAGGTCAGATACGCAGTATTTT. Drawing the rest from reference TRBV18 and TRBJ2-3, the complete variable domain is NAGVMQNPRHLVRRRGQEARLRCSPMKGHSHVYWYRQLPEEGLKFMVYLQKENIIDESGMPKERFSAEFPKEGPSILRIQQVVRGDSAAYFCASSPLTRRSDTQYFGPGTRLTVL.

The V gene is TRBV5-1, the J gene TRBJ1-3; D is ambiguous. V dropped 4 bases and J dropped 2 bases, with 7 bases sitting between them. Germline V gene data show CDR1 as SGHRS and CDR2 as YFSETQ. The CDR3 runs 13 residues. This CDR3 reads CASSLDTGNTIYF. CDR3 bases: TGCGCCAGCAGCCTAGATACTGGAAACACCATATATTTT.

This clonotype was detected a few times. V usage is TRBV20-1 and J usage is TRBJ1-5; no firm D call. V was clipped by 0 bases and J by 3 bases, with 12 bases between them. CDR1 and CDR2 from the germline V gene are DFQATT and SNEGSKA (reference sequence). The CDR3 sequence is 15 residues long. CDR3 residues: CSARDQARPNQPQHF. The DNA for the CDR3 is TGCAGTGCTAGAGATCAGGCCAGACCCAATCAGCCCCAGCATTTT.

CDR3: CATDMSSGNTIYF. The CDR3, as DNA: TGTGCCACCGACATGAGCTCTGGAAACACCATATATTTT. This chain joins TRBV6-1 and TRBJ1-3, with D unclear. The CDR3 length is 13 residues. Germline CDR1 and CDR2: MNHNS and SASEGT. Trimming pared 10 bases from V and 0 bases from J, leaving 10 bases between.

V usage is TRBV7-2 and J usage is TRBJ1-1; no clear D gene. The CDR3 length is 13 residues. CDR1 and CDR2 from the germline V gene are SGHTA and FQGNSA. Trimming took 6 bases from V and 3 from J, leaving 11 bases between them. DNA for the CDR3: TGTGCCAGCAGTAGACAAATGGACACTGAAGCTTTCTTT. Protein: CASSRQMDTEAFF.

The chain joins TRBV7-6 to TRBJ1-5, with unresolved D. The CDR3 contains 12 residues. Trimming took off 5 bases at V and 4 bases at J, with 6 bases between the two ends. The germline V gene has CDR1 SGHVS and CDR2 FNYEAQ. The CDR3 is CASSRTNQPQHF. CDR3 nucleotides: TGTGCCAGCAGCCGAACTAATCAGCCCCAGCATTTT.

This chain connects TRBV12-3 or TRBV12-4 to TRBJ2-7; possibly TRBD1 or TRBD2 for D (5 bases each). The CDR3 runs 17 residues. Between the trimmed V and J ends, which lost 8 bases and 4 bases, there was a span of 27 bases. The CDR3 DNA reads TGTGCCAGCGGCTGGGGCCTCTACCGGGGATCGGGGTACGAGCAGTACTTC. Its translation: CASGWGLYRGSGYEQYF.

This chain connects TRBV7-2 to TRBJ2-7; D is undetermined. Germline V gene lookup returns CDR1 SGHTA and CDR2 FQGNSA. The V end was cut by 0 bases, the J end by 6 bases, with 9 bases between. The CDR3 covers 13 residues. Here the CDR3 DNA reads TGTGCCAGCAGCTTAGCTCTCCTGGGCGAGCAGTACTTC. This encodes CASSLALLGEQYF.

This clonotype showed up just a few times. The rearrangement links TRBV19 to TRBJ1-1; D ambiguous. The CDR3 has 14 residues. The ends were cut back, 2 bases at V and 3 bases at J, with 10 bases in the middle. Per germline, CDR1 LNHDA and CDR2 SQIVND (reference sequence). CDR3 in amino acids: CASSIKGPHTEAFF. CDR3 nucleotide sequence: TGTGCCAGTAGTATAAAAGGACCCCACACTGAAGCTTTCTTT.

The genes are TRBV7-3 and TRBJ1-1, with D possibly TRBD1 on 6 matching bases. Looked up from germline, CDR1 is SGHTA and CDR2 is FQGTGA. The V end was cut by 5 bases, the J end by 7 bases, with 14 bases between. CDR3 length equals 13 residues. CDR3 in DNA: TGTGCCAGCAGCCTCACCGGGGGGCTTGAAGCTTTCTTT. Residues: CASSLTGGLEAFF.

The rearrangement links TRBV7-7 to TRBJ1-1; no firm D call. The CDR3 extends over 18 amino acids. V was pared by 5 bases and J by 6 bases, with 28 bases between. The V gene's germline CDR1 is SSHAT and CDR2 FNYEAQ (reference sequence). The CDR3: CASSVWIPILHGLPEAFF. CDR3 bases: TGTGCCAGCAGCGTCTGGATTCCGATTCTCCACGGGCTCCCTGAAGCTTTCTTT.

This clonotype was detected a few times. This rearrangement joins TRBV6-5 to TRBJ1-2; the D gene is possibly TRBD1 (5 bases). The CDR3 sequence is 15 residues long. The germline CDR1 and CDR2 sequences are MNHEY and SVGAGI. The V end was cut by 2 bases, the J end by 0 bases, with 10 bases between. In DNA form, the CDR3 reads TGTGCCAGCAGTTACGACAGAGTCTCTAACTATGGCTACACCTTC. It translates to CASSYDRVSNYGYTF.

This clonotype was detected only a few times. The rearrangement links TRBV20-1 to TRBJ1-4; 9 bases agree with TRBD1. The V gene end was trimmed by 5 bases and the J gene end by 12 bases; junction bases not matched to a gene: 7. The CDR3 has 12 amino acids. Germline CDR1 DFQATT, CDR2 SNEGSKA (reference sequence). The CDR3 DNA is TGCAGTGCTGAGACAGGGGGACGGCAACTGTTTTTT. Translated: CSAETGGRQLFF.

This sequence joins TRBV29-1 and TRBJ2-1; D unresolved. Germline V CDR1 and CDR2: SQVTM, ANQGSEA. The CDR3 runs to 12 residues. V was pared by 2 bases and J by 10 bases, with 12 bases between. The CDR3 sequence is CSVELMVNEQFF. The CDR3 DNA sequence: TGCAGCGTTGAATTAATGGTGAACGAGCAGTTCTTC.

The V and J genes are TRBV20-1 and TRBJ2-5, with 8 positions matching TRBD2. J was trimmed by 2 bases and V by 4 bases; bases with no gene match: 9. Germline lookup yields CDR1 DFQATT and CDR2 SNEGSKA (reference sequence). The CDR3 is 15 residues long. The CDR3 is CSAITTSGTQETQYF. The DNA of the CDR3 is TGCAGTGCTATAACTACTAGCGGTACTCAAGAGACCCAGTACTTC.

The chain has TRBV6-5 and TRBJ2-1; 13 bases agree with TRBD2. Germline loops: CDR1 MNHEY, CDR2 SVGAGI. J gave up 10 bases and V 4 bases, and 10 bases lay outside the gene matches. CDR3 length equals 16 residues. In DNA, the CDR3 is TGTGCCAGCAGTTTAGGACTAGCGGGAGTCAGGGGAGAGCAGTTCTTC. This sequence encodes CASSLGLAGVRGEQFF.

The chain carries TRBV30 and TRBJ2-2, with 7 bases aligning to TRBD2. The CDR3 is made up of 14 amino acids. In germline, CDR1 is GTSNPN, CDR2 SVGIG (reference sequence). With V trimmed by 1 base and J by 4 bases, 3 bases remained unmatched. CDR3 sequence: CAWSAGTTTGELFF. The CDR3 region has the DNA TGTGCCTGGAGTGCCGGGACTACCACCGGGGAGCTGTTTTTT.

The chain couples TRBV6-1 to TRBJ2-1; D is perhaps TRBD1 (5 bases). The CDR3 loop spans 15 amino acids. Trimming left V 3 bases short and J 8 bases short, with 17 bases between. Germline V gives CDR1 MNHNS, CDR2 SASEGT. The CDR3 protein is CASSDQTPGRDEQFF. CDR3 in DNA: TGTGCCAGCAGTGATCAGACCCCTGGCAGGGATGAGCAGTTCTTC.